This T cell receptor (beta chain) was captured in a study of identical twins. Study results and limitations: Where beta out-of-frame sequences were concerned, excess twin sharing was weaker. Because invariant MAIT and iNKT cells could be present, zero-insertion analyses could be partly confounded.

This CDR3 is built from 14 residues. The germline CDR1 and CDR2 sequences are SGHTA and FQGNSA. Between the trimmed V and J ends, which lost 2 bases and 0 bases, there was a span of 7 bases. Template switching (which added a universal primer site) was used, and cDNA carried unique molecular identifiers. MiXCR was run by TCRdb on the 5' RACE reads, yielding one entry per CDR3 protein. The sample records 1.5 million to 2 million distinct CDR3 sequences, about 32% being singletons. To note about this clonotype: The target antigen is unknown.

The TCR was taken from a newborn girl in good health. The gene calls are TRBV7-2 and TRBJ2-5; D might be TRBD1 (5 bases). Sequencing used cord blood. The CDR3 loop is CASSLRQYQETQYF. CDR3 sequence (DNA): TGTGCCAGCAGCTTAAGACAGTACCAAGAGACCCAGTACTTC.